The clone carrying this T cell receptor (beta chain) showed up many times. Amplification of TCR beta CDR3 regions used RNA as the template. A first-round RT-PCR of the TCR CDR3 used the HTBI primer set. TCRdb re-derived calls from the multiplex PCR reads in MiXCR, one entry per CDR3 protein. The table shows around 610,000 distinct CDR3 sequences, with over 12% occurring only once. The entry originates in a study of T cells in Graves' hyperthyroidism and ophthalmopathy. Diagnostic decisions used clinical symptoms, serum thyroxine and TRAb, thyroid ultrasound and orbital computed tomography. Germline V gene data show CDR1 as MNHNS and CDR2 as SASEGT. The V end lost 6 bases, the J end lost 4 bases, and 15 bases lay between the germline ends. The CDR3 totals 14 residues.

This clonotype was sampled from a woman in her thirties or forties with Graves' ophthalmopathy. This sequence joins TRBV6-1 and TRBJ1-2; no firm D call. The sample was blood. This chain's CDR3 is CASSDTGAVYGYTF. CDR3 sequence (DNA): TGTGCCAGCAGCGACACGGGCGCCGTCTATGGCTACACCTTC.